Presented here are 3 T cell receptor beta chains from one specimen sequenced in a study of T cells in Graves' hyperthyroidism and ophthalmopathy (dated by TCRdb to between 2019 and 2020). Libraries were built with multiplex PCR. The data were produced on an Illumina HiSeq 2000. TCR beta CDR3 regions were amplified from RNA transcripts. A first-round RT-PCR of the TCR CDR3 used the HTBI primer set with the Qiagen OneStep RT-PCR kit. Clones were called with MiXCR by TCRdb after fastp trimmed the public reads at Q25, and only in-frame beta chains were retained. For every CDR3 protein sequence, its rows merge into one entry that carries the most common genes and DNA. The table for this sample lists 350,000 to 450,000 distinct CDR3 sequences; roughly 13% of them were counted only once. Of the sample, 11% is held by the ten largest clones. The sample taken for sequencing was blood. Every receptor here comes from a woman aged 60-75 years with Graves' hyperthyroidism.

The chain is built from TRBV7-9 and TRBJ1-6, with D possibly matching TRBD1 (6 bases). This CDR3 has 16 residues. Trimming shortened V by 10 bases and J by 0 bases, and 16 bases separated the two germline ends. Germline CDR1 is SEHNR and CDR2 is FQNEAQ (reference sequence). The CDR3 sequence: CAIDGDKSSYNSPLHF. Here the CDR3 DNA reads TGTGCCATCGACGGGGACAAGAGCTCCTATAATTCACCCCTCCACTTT.

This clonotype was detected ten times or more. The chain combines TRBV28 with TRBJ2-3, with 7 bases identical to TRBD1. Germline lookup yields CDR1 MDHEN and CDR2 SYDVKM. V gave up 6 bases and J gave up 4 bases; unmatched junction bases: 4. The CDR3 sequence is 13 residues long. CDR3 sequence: CASREGAADTQYF. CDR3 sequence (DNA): TGTGCCAGCAGAGAGGGGGCTGCAGATACGCAGTATTTT.

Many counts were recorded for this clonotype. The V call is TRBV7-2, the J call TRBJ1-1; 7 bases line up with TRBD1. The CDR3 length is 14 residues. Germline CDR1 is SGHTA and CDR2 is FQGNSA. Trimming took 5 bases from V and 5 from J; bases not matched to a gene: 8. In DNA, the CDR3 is TGTGCCAGCAGCCAATCCAGGGGGTGGACTGAAGCTTTCTTT. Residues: CASSQSRGWTEAFF.